The 6 T cell receptor beta chains given below trace back to one sample, sequenced in a study of blood T cells in healthy people across ages. A J-beta primer mix and a sample-barcoded 5' primer were used in a second PCR of roughly 6 to 11 cycles. Each CDR3 protein gets one entry after TCRdb re-called the 5' RACE reads with MiXCR. The sample contains fewer than 650,000 distinct CDR3 sequences, 27% of which appear only once. Separately, the same data were catalogued under a study of T cells of mothers and their children.

Material for sequencing was blood. All receptors derive from a boy aged 2 to 10 in good health.

The gene calls are TRBV15 and TRBJ2-3; a possible D gene is TRBD2 (6 bases). The CDR3 is 16 residues long. Trimming left V 0 bases short and J 2 bases short, with 12 bases between. In germline, CDR1 is LNHNV, CDR2 YYDKDF (reference sequence). CDR3 loop: CATSRDYRRDTDTQYF. The CDR3 DNA sequence: TGTGCCACCAGCAGAGATTATAGGCGGGACACAGATACGCAGTATTTT.

This clonotype came up a few times. The gene calls are TRBV19 and TRBJ1-5; D possibly corresponds to TRBD1 (5 bases). The CDR3 is 14 residues long. In germline, CDR1 is LNHDA, CDR2 SQIVND (reference sequence). Trimming pared 5 bases from V and 3 bases from J, leaving 11 bases between. The CDR3 sequence: CASSPRGVNQPQHF. CDR3 bases: TGTGCCAGTAGTCCACGGGGGGTCAATCAGCCCCAGCATTTT.

The rearrangement uses TRBV7-9 and TRBJ2-5; D possibly corresponds to TRBD1 (5 bases). The end of the DNA is better explained by TRBJ2-1, so the J call may be wrong. Per the germline V gene, CDR1 is SEHNR and CDR2 is FQNEAQ (reference sequence). This CDR3 has 17 amino acids. The CDR3: CASSLGVGLPPYNEQFF. CDR3 in DNA: TGTGCCAGCAGCTTAGGCGTGGGGCTACCCCCTTACAATGAGCAGTTCTTC.

The chain recombines TRBV29-1 with TRBJ2-5; no definite D call. The J call may not be correct, given that the DNA end is closer to TRBJ2-7. The CDR3 runs 16 residues. Germline assignment: CDR1 SQVTM and CDR2 ANQGSEA. CDR3 protein: CSVIPALGPISYEQYF. CDR3 coding DNA: TGCAGCGTGATACCTGCTCTAGGGCCAATCTCCTACGAGCAGTACTTC.

This chain connects TRBV5-1 to TRBJ1-2; D not resolved. Trimming shortened V by 0 bases and J by 7 bases, and 13 bases separated the two germline ends. The CDR3 extends over 14 amino acids. Germline V gene data show CDR1 as SGHRS and CDR2 as YFSETQ. Written as DNA, the CDR3 is TGCGCCAGCAGCTTGGAGGGTTCTCGGTCTGGCTACACCTTC. This gives the protein CASSLEGSRSGYTF. The full variable domain, with the rest looked up from reference TRBV5-1 and TRBJ1-2, is KAGVTQTPRYLIKTRGQQVTLSCSPISGHRSVSWYQQTPGQGLQFLFEYFSETQRNKGNFPGRFSGRQFSNSRSEMNVSTLELGDSALYLCASSLEGSRSGYTFGSGTRLTVV.

The rearrangement joins TRBV20-1 to TRBJ2-5; no clear D. CDR3 length: 11 residues. Germline V lookup: CDR1 DFQATT, CDR2 SNEGSKA (reference sequence). V shed 6 bases and J shed 11 bases, with 16 bases lying between them. The CDR3 DNA is TGCAGTGCAAACCGAGGTTTTGAGCAGTACTTC. It specifies CSANRGFEQYF.